This T cell receptor (beta chain) is from a study of shared clonotypes between healthy human individuals. CD45RO negativity and positive selection for CCR7 defined naive CD8 cells, a population that excluded terminally differentiated effector memory CD45RA+ cells. The data were produced by immunoSEQ multiplex PCR, yet TCRdb's version contains in-frame clones alone and is incomplete. Here the sample spans about 2,200,000 clones, around 93% being singletons. The length of the CDR3 is 14 residues. Germline V gives CDR1 SEHNR, CDR2 FQNEAQ (reference sequence). Trimming took off 3 bases at V and 4 bases at J, with 10 bases between the two ends.

V and J are TRBV7-9 and TRBJ1-3, with D hard to call. Source material: naive CD8+ T cells from PBMCs. The receptor comes from a man aged 18 to 29 in good health. Some clones in this sample may be carry-over from other donors' samples. The CDR3, as DNA: TGTGCCAGCAGCTTGGTGGAACCGGGAAACACCATATATTTT. This translates into CASSLVEPGNTIYF.